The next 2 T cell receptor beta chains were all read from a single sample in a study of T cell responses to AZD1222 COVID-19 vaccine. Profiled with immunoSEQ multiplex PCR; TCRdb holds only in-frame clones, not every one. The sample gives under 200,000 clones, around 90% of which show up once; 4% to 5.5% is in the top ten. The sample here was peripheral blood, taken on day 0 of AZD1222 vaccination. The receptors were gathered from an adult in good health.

The CDR3 sequence is CAPTRDTKNIQYF. The CDR3 coding sequence is TGTGCCCCGACCAGGGACACCAAAAACATTCAGTACTTC. V is TRBV24-1 and J is TRBJ2-4, with a possible D match to TRBD1 (6 bases). The CDR3 extends over 13 amino acids. CDR1 KGHDR and CDR2 SFDVKD come from the germline V gene. V was clipped by 12 bases and J by 2 bases, with 13 bases between them.

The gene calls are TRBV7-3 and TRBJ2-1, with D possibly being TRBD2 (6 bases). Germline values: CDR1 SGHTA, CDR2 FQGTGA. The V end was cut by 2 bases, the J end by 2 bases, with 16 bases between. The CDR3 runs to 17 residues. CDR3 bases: TGTGCCAGCAGCTTAGGCCCCCAGCGGGTAACCTACAATGAGCAGTTCTTC. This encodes CASSLGPQRVTYNEQFF.